This T cell receptor (beta chain) is drawn from a study of blood T cell repertoires in COVID-19. The germline V gene encodes CDR1 LNHDA and CDR2 SQIVND (reference sequence). The CDR3 has 13 amino acids. V gave up 5 bases and J gave up 2 bases, with 10 bases separating them. Data came from immunoSEQ multiplex PCR; TCRdb stores just in-frame clones and leaves some out. The sample lists 20,000 or so clones, about 89% occurring once. The TCR sequence derives from a woman aged 55-70 years with active COVID-19. The rearrangement uses TRBV19 and TRBJ2-7; the D is unclear. Sequencing was performed on peripheral blood. This chain's CDR3 is CASSREAAYEQYF. The DNA for the CDR3 is TGTGCCAGTAGTCGCGAGGCCGCCTACGAGCAGTACTTC.